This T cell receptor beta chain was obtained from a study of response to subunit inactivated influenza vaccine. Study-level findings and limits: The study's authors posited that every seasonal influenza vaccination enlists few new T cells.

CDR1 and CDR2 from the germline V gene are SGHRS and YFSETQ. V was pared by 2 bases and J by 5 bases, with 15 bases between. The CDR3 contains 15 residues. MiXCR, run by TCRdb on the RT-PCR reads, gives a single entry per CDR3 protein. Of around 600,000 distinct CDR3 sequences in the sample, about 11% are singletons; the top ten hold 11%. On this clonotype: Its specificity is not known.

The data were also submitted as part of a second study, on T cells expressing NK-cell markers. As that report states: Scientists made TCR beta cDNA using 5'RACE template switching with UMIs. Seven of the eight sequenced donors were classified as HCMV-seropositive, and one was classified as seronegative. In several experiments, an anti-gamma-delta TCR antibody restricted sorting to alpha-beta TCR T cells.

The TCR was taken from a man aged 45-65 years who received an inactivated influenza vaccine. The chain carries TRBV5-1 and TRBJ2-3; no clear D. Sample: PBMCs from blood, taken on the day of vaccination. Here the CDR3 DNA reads TGCGCCAGCAGCTTAAATCTCGGAAGTCTAGATACGCAGTATTTT. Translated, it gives CASSLNLGSLDTQYF.